This entry concerns a single T cell receptor (beta chain). Its antigen is undetermined. The sample originates from a study of blood T cells in healthy people across ages. Together with a sample-barcoded 5' primer, a J-beta primer mix was included in a second PCR lasting roughly 6 to 12 cycles. TCRdb called the 5' RACE reads again in MiXCR, with one record for every CDR3 protein. The repertoire holds fewer than 2,000,000 distinct CDR3 sequences, with about 39% as singletons. Study-wide findings and caveats: CMV infection status of these donors was not known. Age advanced and TCR beta diversity per million T cells fell, roughly linearly.

This clonotype originated in a human donor in good health. The specimen sequenced was blood.

The CDR3 spells CAINQRGPQETQYF. In nucleotides, the CDR3 is TGTGCCATCAATCAGCGGGGGCCTCAAGAGACCCAGTACTTC. The J gene is TRBJ2-5, the V gene TRBV10-3, with 8 bases aligning to TRBD2. V lost 7 bases, J lost 2 bases, and 6 bases stayed unmatched. Germline V gene lookup returns CDR1 ENHRY and CDR2 SYGVKD. CDR3 size: 14 residues.